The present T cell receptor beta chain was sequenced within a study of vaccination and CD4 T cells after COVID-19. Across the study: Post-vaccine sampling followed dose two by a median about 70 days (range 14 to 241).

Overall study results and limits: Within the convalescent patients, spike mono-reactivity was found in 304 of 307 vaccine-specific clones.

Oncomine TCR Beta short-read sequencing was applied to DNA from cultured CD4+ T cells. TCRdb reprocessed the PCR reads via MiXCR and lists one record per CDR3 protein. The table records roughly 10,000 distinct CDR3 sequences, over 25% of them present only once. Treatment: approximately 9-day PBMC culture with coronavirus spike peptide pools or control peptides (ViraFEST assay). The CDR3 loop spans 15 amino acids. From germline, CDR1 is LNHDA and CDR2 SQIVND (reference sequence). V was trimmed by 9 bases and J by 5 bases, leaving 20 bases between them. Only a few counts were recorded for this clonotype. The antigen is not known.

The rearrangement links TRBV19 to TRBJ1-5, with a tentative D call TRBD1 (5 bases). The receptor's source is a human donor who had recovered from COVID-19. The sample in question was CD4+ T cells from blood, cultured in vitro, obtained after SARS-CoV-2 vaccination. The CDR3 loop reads CASVRGGNLYQPQHF. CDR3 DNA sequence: TGTGCCAGCGTGAGGGGAGGGAACCTTTATCAGCCCCAGCATTTT.